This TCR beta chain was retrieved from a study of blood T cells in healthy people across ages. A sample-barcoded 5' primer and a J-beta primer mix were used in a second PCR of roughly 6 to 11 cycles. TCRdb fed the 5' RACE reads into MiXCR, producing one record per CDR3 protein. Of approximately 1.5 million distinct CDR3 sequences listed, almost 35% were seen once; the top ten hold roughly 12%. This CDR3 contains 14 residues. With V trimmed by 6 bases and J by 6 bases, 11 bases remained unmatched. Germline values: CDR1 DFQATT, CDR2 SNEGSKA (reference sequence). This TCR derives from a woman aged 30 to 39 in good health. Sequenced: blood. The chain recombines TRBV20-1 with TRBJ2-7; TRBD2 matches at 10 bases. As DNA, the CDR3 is TGCAGTGCCACGCCCAGCGGGAGGGCAGGCGAGCAGTACTTC. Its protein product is CSATPSGRAGEQYF.